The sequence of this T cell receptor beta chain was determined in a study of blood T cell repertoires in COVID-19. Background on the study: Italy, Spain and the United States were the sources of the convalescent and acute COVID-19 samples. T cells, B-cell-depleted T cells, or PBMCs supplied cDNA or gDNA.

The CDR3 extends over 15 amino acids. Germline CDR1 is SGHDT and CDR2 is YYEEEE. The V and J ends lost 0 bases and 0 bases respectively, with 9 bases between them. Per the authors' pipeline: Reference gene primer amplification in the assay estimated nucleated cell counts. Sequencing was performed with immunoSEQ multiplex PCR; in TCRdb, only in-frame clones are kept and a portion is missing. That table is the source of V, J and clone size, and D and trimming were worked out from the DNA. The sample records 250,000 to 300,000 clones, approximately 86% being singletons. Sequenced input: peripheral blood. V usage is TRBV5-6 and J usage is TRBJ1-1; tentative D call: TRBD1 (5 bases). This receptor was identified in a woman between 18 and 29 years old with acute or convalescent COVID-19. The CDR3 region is CASSLDGQMNTEAFF. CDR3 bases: TGTGCCAGCAGCTTGGACGGACAAATGAACACTGAAGCTTTCTTT.